The text below deals with one T cell receptor (beta chain). This record belongs to a study of blood T cell repertoires in COVID-19. The wider study: Researchers got acute and convalescent COVID-19 samples from the United States, Italy and Spain. PBMCs, B-cell-depleted T cells, or T cells were the source of the cDNA or gDNA that made up the material.

The CDR3 consists of 11 residues. CDR1 is LNHDA, CDR2 SQIVND, per germline (reference sequence). V gave up 10 bases and J gave up 5 bases; unmatched junction bases: 5. The data were produced by immunoSEQ multiplex PCR, yet TCRdb's version contains in-frame clones alone and is incomplete. The sample carries about 81,000 clones, 90% to 95% recorded once. This chain uses TRBV19 with TRBJ2-7; 7 bases align to TRBD2. The TCR was taken from a human donor with active COVID-19. The donor label of this sample is uncertain. Sequencing used peripheral blood. DNA of the CDR3: TGTGCCACCTGGGGGGGAAACGAGCAGTACTTC. As protein: CATWGGNEQYF.